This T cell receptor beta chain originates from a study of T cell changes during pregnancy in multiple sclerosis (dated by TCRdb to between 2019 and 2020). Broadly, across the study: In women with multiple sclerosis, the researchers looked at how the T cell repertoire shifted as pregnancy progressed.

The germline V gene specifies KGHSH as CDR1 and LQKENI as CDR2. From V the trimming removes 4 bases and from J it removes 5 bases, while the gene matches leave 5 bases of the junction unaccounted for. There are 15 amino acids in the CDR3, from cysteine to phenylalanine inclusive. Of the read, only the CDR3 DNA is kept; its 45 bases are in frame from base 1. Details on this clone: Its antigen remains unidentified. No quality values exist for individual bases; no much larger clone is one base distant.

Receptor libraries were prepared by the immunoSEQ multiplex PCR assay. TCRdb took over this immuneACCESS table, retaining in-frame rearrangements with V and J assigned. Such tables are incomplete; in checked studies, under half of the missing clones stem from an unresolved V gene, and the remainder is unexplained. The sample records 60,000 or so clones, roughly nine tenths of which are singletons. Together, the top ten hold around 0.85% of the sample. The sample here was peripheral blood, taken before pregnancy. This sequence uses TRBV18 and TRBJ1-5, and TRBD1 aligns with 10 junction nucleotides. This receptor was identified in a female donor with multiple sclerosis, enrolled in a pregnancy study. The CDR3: CASSRGTGAHQPQHF. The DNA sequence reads TGTGCCAGCTCACGCGGGACAGGGGCCCATCAGCCCCAGCATTTT. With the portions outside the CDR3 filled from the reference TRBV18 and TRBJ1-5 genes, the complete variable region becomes NAGVMQNPRHLVRRRGQEARLRCSPMKGHSHVYWYRQLPEEGLKFMVYLQKENIIDESGMPKERFSAEFPKEGPSILRIQQVVRGDSAAYFCASSRGTGAHQPQHFGDGTRLSIL.